This T cell receptor (beta chain) was identified during a study of cytomegalovirus exposure and HLA in healthy donors. The V and J ends lost 5 bases and 6 bases respectively, with 17 bases between them. The CDR3 runs 14 residues. Germline CDR1 is SGHTA and CDR2 is FQGNSA. Researchers ran the PCR with 60 Vbeta and 13 Jbeta primers. Assay: immunoSEQ multiplex PCR; the TCRdb copy retains only in-frame clones and omits some. The sample consists of approximately 180,000 clones, 60% to 80% of them appearing once. This TCR was recovered from a middle-aged man in good health and CMV-seropositive. The chain combines TRBV7-2 with TRBJ2-7; perhaps TRBD2 as D (6 bases). The source material was PBMCs. The CDR3 spells CASSPRLVRLEQYF. The CDR3 bases are TGTGCCAGCAGCCCGAGACTAGTAAGGCTCGAGCAGTACTTC.